This TCR beta chain emerged from a study of blood T cell repertoires in COVID-19. Per the authors' pipeline: Nucleated cell number was recorded as an estimate derived from reference gene primer amplification. Data came from immunoSEQ multiplex PCR; TCRdb stores just in-frame clones and leaves some out. Clonal size and the V and J genes are those of that table, whereas D and trimming came from the DNA. The sample yields under 300,000 clones, around 90% seen once. CDR3 size: 15 residues. Between the trimmed V and J ends, which lost 6 bases and 8 bases, there was a span of 17 bases. CDR1 MNHEY and CDR2 SMNVEV come from the germline V gene (reference sequence).

The gene calls are TRBV27 and TRBJ1-6; possible D gene TRBD1, 5 bases. The sequence came from a man in his fifties or sixties with acute or convalescent COVID-19. The sample was peripheral blood. Here the CDR3 reads CASSPGGGFDSPLHF. Written as DNA, the CDR3 is TGTGCCAGCAGCCCTGGTGGGGGGTTTGATTCACCCCTCCACTTT.